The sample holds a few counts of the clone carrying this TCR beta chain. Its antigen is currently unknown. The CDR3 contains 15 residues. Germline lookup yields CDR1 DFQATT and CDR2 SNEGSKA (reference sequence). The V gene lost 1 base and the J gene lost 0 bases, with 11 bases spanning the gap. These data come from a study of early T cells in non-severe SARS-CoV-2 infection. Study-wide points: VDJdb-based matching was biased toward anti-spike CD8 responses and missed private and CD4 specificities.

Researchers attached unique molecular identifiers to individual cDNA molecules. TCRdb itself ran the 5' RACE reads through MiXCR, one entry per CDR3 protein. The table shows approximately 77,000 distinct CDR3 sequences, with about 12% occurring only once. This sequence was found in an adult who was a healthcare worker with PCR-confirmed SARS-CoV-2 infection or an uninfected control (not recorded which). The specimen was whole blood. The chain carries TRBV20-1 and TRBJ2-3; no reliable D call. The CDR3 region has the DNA TGCAGTGCTAGAGCCCAGACTCCTAGCACAGATACGCAGTATTTT. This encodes CSARAQTPSTDTQYF.